This T cell receptor beta chain is drawn from a study of blood T cell repertoires in COVID-19. This CDR3 is 16 amino acids long. V dropped 1 base and J dropped 1 base, with 9 bases sitting between them. Germline CDR1 is SGHRS and CDR2 is YFSETQ. TCRdb keeps only in-frame clones here, not all; method: immunoSEQ multiplex PCR. The sample contains 65,000 to 90,000 clones, 82% of which appear only once. The clonotype comes from an older woman with acute or convalescent COVID-19. The chain combines TRBV5-1 with TRBJ2-6; D uncertain. Sequenced input: peripheral blood. The CDR3: CASSLQVPSGANVLTF. CDR3 coding DNA: TGCGCCAGCAGCTTGCAGGTACCTTCTGGGGCCAACGTCCTGACTTTC.